The rows below give T cell receptor beta chains drawn from one sample of a study of blood T cell repertoires in COVID-19. The repertoire was sequenced with immunoSEQ multiplex PCR; TCRdb's copy has only in-frame clones and lacks some. This table has 60,000 or so clones, approximately 86% appearing once. Input material: peripheral blood. These receptor sequences come from a human donor with acute or convalescent COVID-19. The donor label of this sample is uncertain. CDR3s leave out the opening cysteine and the closing phenylalanine or tryptophan.

V	J	CDR3
TRBV6-5	TRBJ2-3	ASTEQVPTDTQY
TRBV15	TRBJ2-5	ATSRAGTGVQETQY
TRBV18	TRBJ2-3	ASSPTGGGSTDTQY
TRBV5-1	TRBJ2-7	ASSGGQGAREQY
TRBV6-5	TRBJ1-5	ASSGDRAYGQPQH
TRBV28	TRBJ2-2	ASSLSPGWLAGGPNTGELF
TRBV10-2	TRBJ1-1	ASSEQGNTEAF
TRBV7-9	TRBJ1-6	ASSLEYSSPLH
TRBV7-2	TRBJ1-2	ASSSQSAQQGSYGYT
TRBV5-6	TRBJ1-5	ASSLSQNQPQH
TRBV11-1	TRBJ2-1	ASSSPESYNEQF
TRBV28	TRBJ1-5	ASLSLDRGYNQPQH
TRBV5-4	TRBJ2-5	ASSFPGTGTETQY
TRBV6-4	TRBJ2-1	ASSDVRGSTSGNNEQF
TRBV5-4	TRBJ2-1	ASTGLAGGPQPYNEQF
TRBV4-1	TRBJ2-1	ASSQRLGVDNEQF
TRBV25-1	TRBJ1-3	ASGQGQAGGNTIY
TRBV24-1	TRBJ2-3	ATSDWGVQGTDTQY
TRBV19	TRBJ2-2	ASSGTSGLNTGELF
TRBV19	TRBJ1-1	ASRAGTLLSYEAF
TRBV18	TRBJ2-7	ASSPGTPYYEQY
TRBV3-1/TRBV3-2	TRBJ2-7	ASRLTSGRTYEQY
TRBV28	TRBJ2-6	ASRPPGGANVLT
TRBV29-1	TRBJ1-5	SVETGGSNQPQH
TRBV19	TRBJ2-2	ASTSGGAVGELF
TRBV6-4	TRBJ2-1	ASSLSAGFTYNEQF
TRBV7-2	TRBJ1-2	ASSPERAGGYT
TRBV13	TRBJ2-1	ASSALAGVEQF
TRBV9	TRBJ1-1	ASSVFYGGTEAF
TRBV3-1/TRBV3-2	TRBJ1-4	ASSRRSGGEKLF
TRBV4-1	TRBJ1-3	ASSQDFREGNTIY
TRBV5-4	TRBJ1-5	ASSLGPWQPQH
TRBV6-5	TRBJ2-2	ASSYSQTELF
TRBV3-1/TRBV3-2	TRBJ2-3	ASSHSIAGAGTDTQY
TRBV14	TRBJ2-1	ASSQYRVGSYNEQF
TRBV7-9	TRBJ2-7	ASSSGTSATYEQY
TRBV13	TRBJ2-3	ASSFGSTDTQY
TRBV7-9	TRBJ1-2	ASSLGQGGYT
TRBV5-1	TRBJ2-2	ASSTGEVSAGELF
TRBV11-3	TRBJ2-5	ASSSGGGPETQY
TRBV11-3	TRBJ2-7	ASSLVQGDAWEQY
TRBV11-3	TRBJ2-3	ASSISGLDTQY
TRBV3-1/TRBV3-2	TRBJ1-3	ASSQGAGNTIY